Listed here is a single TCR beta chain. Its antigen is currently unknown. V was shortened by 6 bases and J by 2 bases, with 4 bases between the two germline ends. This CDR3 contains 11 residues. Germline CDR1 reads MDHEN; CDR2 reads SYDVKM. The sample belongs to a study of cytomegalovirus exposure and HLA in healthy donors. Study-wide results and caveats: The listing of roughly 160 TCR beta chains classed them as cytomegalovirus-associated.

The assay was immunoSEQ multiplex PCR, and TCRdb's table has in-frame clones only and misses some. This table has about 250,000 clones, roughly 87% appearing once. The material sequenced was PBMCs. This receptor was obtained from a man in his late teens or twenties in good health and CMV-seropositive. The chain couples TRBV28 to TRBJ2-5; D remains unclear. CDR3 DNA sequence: TGTGCCAGCAGGGGGCAAGAGACCCAGTACTTC. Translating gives CASRGQETQYF.